The table lists the clone carrying this TCR beta chain with a few counts. Its antigen remains unidentified. The PCR contained 60 Vbeta and 13 Jbeta primers. Only in-frame clones appear in the TCRdb table, and some are missing; sequencing was by immunoSEQ multiplex PCR. The repertoire holds fewer than 250,000 clones, with less than 85% as singletons. V dropped 2 bases and J dropped 5 bases, with 9 bases sitting between them. This CDR3 contains 13 residues. The germline V gene encodes CDR1 MNHNY and CDR2 SVGAGI (reference sequence). This sample was taken from a study of cytomegalovirus exposure and HLA in healthy donors. Study findings and constraints: In an earlier analysis, in approximately 630 donors, most V segments appeared productive either ~90% or ~30% of the time.

This TCR came from a man in his thirties or forties in good health and CMV-seropositive. Sequenced: PBMCs. This chain uses TRBV6-6 with TRBJ1-1, with D uncertain. The CDR3 loop is CASSYGPGTEAFF. CDR3 DNA: TGTGCCAGCAGTTACGGGCCGGGGACTGAAGCTTTCTTT.